Listed here is a single T cell receptor beta chain. Its antigen is unidentified. V was clipped by 4 bases and J by 6 bases; unmatched bases: 10. Germline CDR1 reads SGHDT; CDR2 reads YYEEEE. The CDR3 covers 15 residues. The sample is drawn from a study of T cell responses to AZD1222 COVID-19 vaccine. Study results and limitations: Most donors were white British, females outnumbered males, and clonal diversity was possibly underestimated. The span of vaccine-associated CD4 TCRs extended across spike, with dominance at 160-218 and 743-854. It was only after the peak T cell response that any repertoires were sampled.

Repertoires were generated with immunoSEQ multiplex PCR, while TCRdb's copy carries only in-frame clones and drops some. The data show 120,000 to 150,000 clones, about 91% seen once. This clonotype was obtained from an adult in good health. The rearrangement links TRBV5-6 to TRBJ1-5, with 7 bases that match TRBD1. The material sequenced was peripheral blood, taken on day 0 of AZD1222 vaccination. As DNA, the CDR3 is TGTGCCAGCAGCGCGAGGACAGGCCCCCTTCAGCCCCAGCATTTT. It encodes CASSARTGPLQPQHF.